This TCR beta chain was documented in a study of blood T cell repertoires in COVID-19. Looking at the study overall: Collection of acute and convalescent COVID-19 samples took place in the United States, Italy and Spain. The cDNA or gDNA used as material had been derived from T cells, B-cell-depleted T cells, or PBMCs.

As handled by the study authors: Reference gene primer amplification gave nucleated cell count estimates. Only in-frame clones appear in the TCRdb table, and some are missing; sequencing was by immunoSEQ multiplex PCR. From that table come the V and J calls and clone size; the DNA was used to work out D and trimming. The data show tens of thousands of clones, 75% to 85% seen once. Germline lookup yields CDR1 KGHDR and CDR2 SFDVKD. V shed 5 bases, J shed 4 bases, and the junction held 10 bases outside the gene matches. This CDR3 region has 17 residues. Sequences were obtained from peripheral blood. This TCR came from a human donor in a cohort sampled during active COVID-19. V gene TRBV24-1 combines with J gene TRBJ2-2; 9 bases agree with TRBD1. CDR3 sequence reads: CATSAQSTGGTTGELFF. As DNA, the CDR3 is TGTGCCACCAGTGCTCAGTCCACAGGGGGCACCACCGGGGAGCTGTTTTTT.